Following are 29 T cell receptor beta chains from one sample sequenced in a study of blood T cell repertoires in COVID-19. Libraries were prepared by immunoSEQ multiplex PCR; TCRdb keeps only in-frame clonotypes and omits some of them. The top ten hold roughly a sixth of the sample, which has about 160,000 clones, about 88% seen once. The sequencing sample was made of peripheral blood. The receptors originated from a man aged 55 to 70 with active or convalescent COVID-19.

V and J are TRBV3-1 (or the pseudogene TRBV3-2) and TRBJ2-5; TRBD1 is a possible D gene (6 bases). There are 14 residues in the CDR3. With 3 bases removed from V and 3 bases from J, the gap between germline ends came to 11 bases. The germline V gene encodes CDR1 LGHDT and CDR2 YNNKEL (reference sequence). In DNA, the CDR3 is TGTGCCAGCAGCCAGGGGGCTGCCGAAGAGACCCAGTACTTC. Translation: CASSQGAAEETQYF.

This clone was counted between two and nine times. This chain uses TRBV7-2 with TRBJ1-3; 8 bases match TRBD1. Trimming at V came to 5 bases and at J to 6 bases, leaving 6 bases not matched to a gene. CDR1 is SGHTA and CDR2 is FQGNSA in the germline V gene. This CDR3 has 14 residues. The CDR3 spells CASSPGQGSNTIYF. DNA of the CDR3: TGTGCCAGCAGCCCCGGACAGGGCTCAAACACCATATATTTT.

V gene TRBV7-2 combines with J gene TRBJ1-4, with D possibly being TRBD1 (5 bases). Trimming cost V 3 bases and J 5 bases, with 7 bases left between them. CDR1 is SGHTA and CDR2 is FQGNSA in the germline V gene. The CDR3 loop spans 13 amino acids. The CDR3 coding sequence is TGTGCCAGCAGCTTGACAGCGAATGAAAAACTGTTTTTT. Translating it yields CASSLTANEKLFF.

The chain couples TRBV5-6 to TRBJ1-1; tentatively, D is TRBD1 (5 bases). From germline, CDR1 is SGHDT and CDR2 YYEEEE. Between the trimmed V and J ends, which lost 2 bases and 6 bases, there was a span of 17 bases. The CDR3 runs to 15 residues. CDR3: CASSFFRAFNPEAFF. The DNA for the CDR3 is TGTGCCAGCAGCTTTTTCAGGGCGTTTAACCCTGAAGCTTTCTTT.

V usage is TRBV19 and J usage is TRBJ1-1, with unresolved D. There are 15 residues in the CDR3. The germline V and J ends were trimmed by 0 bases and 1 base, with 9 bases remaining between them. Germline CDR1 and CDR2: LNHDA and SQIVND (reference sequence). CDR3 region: CASSIENLPNTEAFF. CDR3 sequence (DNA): TGTGCCAGTAGTATAGAGAACTTACCGAACACTGAAGCTTTCTTT.

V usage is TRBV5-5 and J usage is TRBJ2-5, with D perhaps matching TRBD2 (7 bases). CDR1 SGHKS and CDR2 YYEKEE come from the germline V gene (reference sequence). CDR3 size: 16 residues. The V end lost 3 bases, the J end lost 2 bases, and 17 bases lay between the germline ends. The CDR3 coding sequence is TGTGCCAGCAGCTGGGGGGGCCGCAACCTTCAAGAGACCCAGTACTTC. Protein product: CASSWGGRNLQETQYF. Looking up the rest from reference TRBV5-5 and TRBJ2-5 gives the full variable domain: DAGVTQSPTHLIKTRGQQVTLRCSPISGHKSVSWYQQVLGQGPQFIFQYYEKEERGRGNFPDRFSARQFPNYSSELNVNALLLGDSALYLCASSWGGRNLQETQYFGPGTRLLVL.

The CDR3 DNA follows: TGTGCCAGCAGCCAAGAAGCGGGGGGCTCCTACGAGCAGTACTTC. Translated: CASSQEAGGSYEQYF. The chain is built from TRBV4-2 and TRBJ2-7; 9 positions match TRBD2. The CDR3 runs 15 residues. J was trimmed by 0 bases and V by 0 bases; bases with no gene match: 0. The germline V gene encodes CDR1 LGHNA and CDR2 YNFKEQ.

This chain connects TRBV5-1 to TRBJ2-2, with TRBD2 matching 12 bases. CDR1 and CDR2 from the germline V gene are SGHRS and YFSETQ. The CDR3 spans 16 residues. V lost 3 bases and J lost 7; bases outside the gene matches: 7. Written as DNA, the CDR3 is TGCGCCAGCAGCTCCTCGACTAGCGGGGGTGGCGGGGAGCTGTTTTTT. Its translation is CASSSSTSGGGGELFF.

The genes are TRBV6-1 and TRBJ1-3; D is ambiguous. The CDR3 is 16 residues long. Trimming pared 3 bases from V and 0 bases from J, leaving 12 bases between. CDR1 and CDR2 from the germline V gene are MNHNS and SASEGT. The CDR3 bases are TGTGCCAGCAGTGATTCATGGGCGAGCTCTGGAAACACCATATATTTT. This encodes CASSDSWASSGNTIYF.

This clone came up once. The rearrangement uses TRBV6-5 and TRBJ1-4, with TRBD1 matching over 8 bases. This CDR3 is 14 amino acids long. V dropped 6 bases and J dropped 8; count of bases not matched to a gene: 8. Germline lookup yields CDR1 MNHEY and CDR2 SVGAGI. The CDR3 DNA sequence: TGTGCCAGCAGAACAGGGGGGCTGGGGGAAAAACTGTTTTTT. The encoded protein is CASRTGGLGEKLFF.

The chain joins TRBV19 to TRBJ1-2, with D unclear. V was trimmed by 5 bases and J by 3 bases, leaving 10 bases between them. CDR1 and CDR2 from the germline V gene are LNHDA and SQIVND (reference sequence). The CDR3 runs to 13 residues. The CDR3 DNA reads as TGTGCCAGTAGTCCCGACGGAGACTATGGCTACACCTTC. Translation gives CASSPDGDYGYTF.

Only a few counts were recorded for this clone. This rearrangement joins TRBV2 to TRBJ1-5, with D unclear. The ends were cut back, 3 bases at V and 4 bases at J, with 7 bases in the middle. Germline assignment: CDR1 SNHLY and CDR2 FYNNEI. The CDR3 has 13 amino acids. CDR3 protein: CASSENGNQPQHF. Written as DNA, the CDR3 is TGTGCCAGCAGTGAGAACGGTAATCAGCCCCAGCATTTT.

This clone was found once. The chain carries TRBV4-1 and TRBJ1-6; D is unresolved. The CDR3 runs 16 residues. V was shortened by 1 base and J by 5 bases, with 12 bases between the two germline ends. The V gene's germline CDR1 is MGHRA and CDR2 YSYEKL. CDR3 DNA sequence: TGCGCCAGCAGCCAAGCAATGCGGGCCAATAATTCACCCCTCCACTTT. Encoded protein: CASSQAMRANNSPLHF.

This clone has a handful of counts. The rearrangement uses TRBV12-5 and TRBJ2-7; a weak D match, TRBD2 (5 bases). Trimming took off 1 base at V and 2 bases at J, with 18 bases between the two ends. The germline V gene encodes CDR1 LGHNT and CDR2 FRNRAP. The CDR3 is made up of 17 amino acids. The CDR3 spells CASGLAPLGLRTYEQYF. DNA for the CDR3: TGTGCTAGTGGTTTGGCACCCCTCGGACTCCGGACCTACGAGCAGTACTTC.

Written as DNA, the CDR3 is TGTGCCAGCAGGACAGGTTTTGAGCAGTTCTTC. Protein: CASRTGFEQFF. The V gene is TRBV27, the J gene TRBJ2-1; D is possibly TRBD1 (6 bases). The CDR3 runs to 11 residues. V was trimmed by 6 bases and J by 9 bases, leaving 9 bases between them. Germline-derived CDR1 and CDR2 are MNHEY and SMNVEV (reference sequence).

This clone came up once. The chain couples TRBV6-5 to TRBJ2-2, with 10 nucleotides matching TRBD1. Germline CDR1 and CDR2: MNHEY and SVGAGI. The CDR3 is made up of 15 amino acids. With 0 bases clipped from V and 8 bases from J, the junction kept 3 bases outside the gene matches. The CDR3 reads CASSYSTGGIGELFF. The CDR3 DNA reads TGTGCCAGCAGTTACTCGACAGGGGGCATAGGGGAGCTGTTTTTT.

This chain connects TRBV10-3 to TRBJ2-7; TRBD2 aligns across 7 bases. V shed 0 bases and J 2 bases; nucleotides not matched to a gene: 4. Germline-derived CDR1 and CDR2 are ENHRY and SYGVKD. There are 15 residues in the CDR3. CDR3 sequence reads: CAISESGGPPYEQYF. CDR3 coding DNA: TGTGCCATCAGTGAGTCGGGAGGGCCTCCCTACGAGCAGTACTTC.

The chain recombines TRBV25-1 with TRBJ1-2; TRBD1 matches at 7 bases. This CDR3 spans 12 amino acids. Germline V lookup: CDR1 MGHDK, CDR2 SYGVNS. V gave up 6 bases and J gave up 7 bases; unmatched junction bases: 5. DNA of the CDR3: TGTGCCAGCAGACAGGGGACGGGTGGCTACACCTTC. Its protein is CASRQGTGGYTF.

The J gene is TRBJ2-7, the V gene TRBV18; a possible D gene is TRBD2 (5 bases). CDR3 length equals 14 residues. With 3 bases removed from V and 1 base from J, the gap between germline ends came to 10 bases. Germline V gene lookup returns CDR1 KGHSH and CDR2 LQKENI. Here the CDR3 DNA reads TGTGCCAGCTCACCGTCTAGGGAGTCCTACGAGCAGTACTTC. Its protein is CASSPSRESYEQYF.

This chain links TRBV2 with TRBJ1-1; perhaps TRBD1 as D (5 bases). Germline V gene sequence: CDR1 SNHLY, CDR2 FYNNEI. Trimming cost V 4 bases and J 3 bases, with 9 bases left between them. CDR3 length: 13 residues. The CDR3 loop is CASSVRGDTEAFF. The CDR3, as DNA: TGTGCCAGCAGTGTCCGGGGGGACACTGAAGCTTTCTTT.

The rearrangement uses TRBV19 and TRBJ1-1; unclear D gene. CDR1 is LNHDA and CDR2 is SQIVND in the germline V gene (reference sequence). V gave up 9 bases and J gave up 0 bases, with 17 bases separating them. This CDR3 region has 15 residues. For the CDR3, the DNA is TGTGCCAGCCGATGGACGGAGGGCATGAACACTGAAGCTTTCTTT. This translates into CASRWTEGMNTEAFF.

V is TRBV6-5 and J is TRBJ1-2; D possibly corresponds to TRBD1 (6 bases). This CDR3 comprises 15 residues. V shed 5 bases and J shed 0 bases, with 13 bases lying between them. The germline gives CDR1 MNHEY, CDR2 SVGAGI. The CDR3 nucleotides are TGTGCCAGCAGTAATACAGGGTTAGCTAACTATGGCTACACCTTC. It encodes CASSNTGLANYGYTF.

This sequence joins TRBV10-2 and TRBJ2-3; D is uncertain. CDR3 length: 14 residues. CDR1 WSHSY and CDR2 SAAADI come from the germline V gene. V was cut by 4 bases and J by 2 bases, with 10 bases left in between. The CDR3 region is CASSATHYTDTQYF. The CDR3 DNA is TGCGCCAGCAGTGCTACCCATTACACAGATACGCAGTATTTT.

The CDR3 DNA is TGTGCCAGCAGCCAAGTGACTAGCGGGGGGGCGGATACGCAGTATTTT. Amino acids: CASSQVTSGGADTQYF. This sequence joins TRBV3-1 (or the pseudogene TRBV3-2) and TRBJ2-3; 14 nucleotides line up with TRBD2. V lost 1 base, J lost 6 bases, and 3 bases stayed unmatched. The CDR3 has 16 amino acids. Germline loops: CDR1 LGHDT, CDR2 YNNKEL (reference sequence).

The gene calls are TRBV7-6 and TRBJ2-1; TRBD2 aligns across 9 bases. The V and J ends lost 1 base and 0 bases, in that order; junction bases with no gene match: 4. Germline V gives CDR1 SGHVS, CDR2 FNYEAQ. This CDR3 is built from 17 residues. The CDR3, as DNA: TGTGCCAGCAGCTTAGAGGCGGGGGGGCCCTCCTACAATGAGCAGTTCTTC. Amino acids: CASSLEAGGPSYNEQFF. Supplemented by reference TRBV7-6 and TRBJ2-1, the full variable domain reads GAGVSQSPRYKVTKRGQDVALRCDPISGHVSLYWYRQALGQGPEFLTYFNYEAQQDKSGLPNDRFSAERPEGSISTLTIQRTEQRDSAMYRCASSLEAGGPSYNEQFFGPGTRLTVL.

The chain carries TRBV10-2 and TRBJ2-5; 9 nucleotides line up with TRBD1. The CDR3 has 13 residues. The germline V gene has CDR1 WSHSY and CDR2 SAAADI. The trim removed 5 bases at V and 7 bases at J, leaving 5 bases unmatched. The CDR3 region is CASSQQGAGTQYF. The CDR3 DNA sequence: TGCGCCAGCAGTCAACAGGGGGCAGGGACCCAGTACTTC.

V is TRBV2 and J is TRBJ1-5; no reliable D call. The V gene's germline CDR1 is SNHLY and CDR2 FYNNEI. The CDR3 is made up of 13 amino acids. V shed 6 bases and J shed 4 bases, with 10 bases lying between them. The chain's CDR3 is CASRRRINQPQHF. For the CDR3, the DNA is TGTGCCAGCAGACGGAGGATAAATCAGCCCCAGCATTTT.

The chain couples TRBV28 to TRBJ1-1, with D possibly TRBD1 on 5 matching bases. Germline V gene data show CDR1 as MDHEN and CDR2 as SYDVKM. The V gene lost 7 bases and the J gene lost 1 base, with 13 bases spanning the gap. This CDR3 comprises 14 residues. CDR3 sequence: CASITLTGNTEAFF. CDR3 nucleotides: TGTGCCAGCATAACCCTTACAGGGAACACTGAAGCTTTCTTT.

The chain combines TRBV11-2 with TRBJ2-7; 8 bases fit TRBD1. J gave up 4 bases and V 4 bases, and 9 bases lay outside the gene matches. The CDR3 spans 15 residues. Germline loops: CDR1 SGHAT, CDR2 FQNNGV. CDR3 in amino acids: CASSSGQGVGYEQYF. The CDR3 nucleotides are TGTGCCAGCAGCTCTGGACAGGGCGTGGGGTACGAGCAGTACTTC.